The entry below gives a single TCR beta chain sequence along with its context. Its target is unknown. The PCR used 60 Vbeta and 13 Jbeta primers. The protocol was immunoSEQ multiplex PCR, while the TCRdb copy is restricted to in-frame clones and leaves out a portion. The sample includes about 120,000 clones, 9.5% of them seen just once. This sample was included in a study of cytomegalovirus exposure and HLA in healthy donors. Study outcomes and limitations: What was likely a sequencing artifact was a cluster of highly shared sequence variants. In an earlier analysis, most TCR beta V segments were productive about 87% or about 30% of the time. CMV antigen specificity was confirmed in vitro for a few CMV-associated chains.

The receptor's source is a young man in good health and CMV-seronegative. Sample: PBMCs.

Here the CDR3 DNA reads TGTGCCAGCAGAATCCTAGCGGGGGGGATTGGGACCCAGTACTTC. It is translated as CASRILAGGIGTQYF. The chain links TRBV7-6 to TRBJ2-5, with TRBD2 matching over 12 bases. Germline V gene data show CDR1 as SGHVS and CDR2 as FNYEAQ. This CDR3 contains 15 residues. The J segment lost 7 bases and the V segment lost 6 bases, leaving 9 bases of the junction unmatched.